The 20 T cell receptor beta chains given below trace back to one sample, sequenced in a study of identical twins (dated by TCRdb to the mid-2010s). The library was prepared using 5' RACE. The data were produced on an Illumina HiSeq 2000. The raw public data were reprocessed by TCRdb itself: fastp quality trimming at Q25, MiXCR clonotype calling, in-frame beta chains only. For every CDR3 protein sequence, its rows merge into one entry that carries the most common genes and DNA. This sample has 700,000 or so distinct CDR3 sequences in its table, and 8% to 9% of those were observed once. The ten top clones hold approximately 0.94% of the sample. The data were also submitted as part of a second study, on yellow fever vaccine responses in identical twins.

The sample consisted of PBMCs. The receptors derive from a young woman in good health.

This chain joins TRBV7-9 and TRBJ2-3; D unclear. The CDR3 covers 14 residues. CDR1 is SEHNR, CDR2 FQNEAQ, per germline (reference sequence). V lost 5 bases and J lost 5, with 14 bases in between. The CDR3 nucleotides are TGTGCCAGCAGCCGAACTCGGCCCGAAGATACGCAGTATTTT. The encoded protein is CASSRTRPEDTQYF.

The CDR3 DNA follows: TGTGCCAGCTTGGGAGGAGGGGGCAGCTCCCTAGCGGGAGACGGCTACGAGCAGTACTTC. Translation gives CASLGGGGSSLAGDGYEQYF. This sequence joins TRBV6-2 or TRBV6-3 and TRBJ2-7; 10 nucleotides match TRBD2. Germline loops: CDR1 MNHEY, CDR2 SVGEGT. J was trimmed by 3 bases and V by 8 bases; bases with no gene match: 25. The CDR3 covers 20 residues.

This clonotype was picked up many times. The chain joins TRBV10-3 to TRBJ2-1; TRBD2 aligns across 9 bases. Germline V gene sequence: CDR1 ENHRY, CDR2 SYGVKD. This CDR3 has 16 amino acids. V gave up 3 bases and J gave up 8 bases; unmatched junction bases: 11. Here the CDR3 reads CAISDSTGTSRHEQFF. DNA for the CDR3: TGTGCCATCAGTGACTCCACCGGGACTAGCAGGCATGAGCAGTTCTTC.

This clonotype has just a few counts. The chain couples TRBV24-1 to TRBJ2-3; 11 bases align to TRBD2. CDR3 length equals 16 residues. Trimming removed 4 bases from V and 1 base from J; junction bases left unmatched: 3. Germline loops: CDR1 KGHDR, CDR2 SFDVKD. The CDR3 region is CATSDPTSGGTDTQYF. The CDR3 region has the DNA TGTGCCACCAGTGACCCGACTAGCGGGGGCACAGATACGCAGTATTTT.

This clonotype was counted only a few times. The rearrangement links TRBV15 to TRBJ1-1, with 7 bases that match TRBD1. CDR3 size: 15 residues. V shed 5 bases and J 2 bases; nucleotides not matched to a gene: 8. Germline V gives CDR1 LNHNV, CDR2 YYDKDF (reference sequence). This CDR3 is CATSPQGGLNTEAFF. The CDR3 DNA reads TGTGCCACCAGCCCCCAGGGGGGCCTAAACACTGAAGCTTTCTTT.

The genes are TRBV20-1 and TRBJ2-1, with D possibly called TRBD1 or TRBD2 (5 bases each). The CDR3 has 15 residues. V lost 2 bases to trimming and J lost 3 bases, with 14 bases between them. The V gene's germline CDR1 is DFQATT and CDR2 SNEGSKA (reference sequence). CDR3 nucleotide sequence: TGCAGTGCTAGATCCGCCGGGACCCACTACAATGAGCAGTTCTTC. As protein: CSARSAGTHYNEQFF.

The chain couples TRBV10-3 to TRBJ2-7, with TRBD2 matching over 11 bases. The length of the CDR3 is 14 residues. Germline CDR1 is ENHRY and CDR2 is SYGVKD. Trimming cost V 6 bases and J 1 base; bases outside gene matches: 2. The CDR3 DNA sequence: TGTGCCATCAGGACTAGCGGGGAATCCTACGAGCAGTACTTC. As protein: CAIRTSGESYEQYF.

This clonotype came up many times. The CDR3, as DNA: TGTGCCAGCAGCCCGGGACAGGCGGCCTACGAGCAGTACTTC. It specifies CASSPGQAAYEQYF. The genes are TRBV12-3 or TRBV12-4 and TRBJ2-7; 8 positions match TRBD1. The ends lost 6 bases at V and 2 bases at J; junction bases unmatched: 6. This CDR3 spans 14 amino acids.

This chain connects TRBV7-9 to TRBJ1-1, with TRBD1 as a possible D gene (5 bases). Between the trimmed V and J ends, which lost 8 bases and 3 bases, there was a span of 19 bases. Germline V gene sequence: CDR1 SEHNR, CDR2 FQNEAQ (reference sequence). The CDR3 is 15 amino acids. CDR3 bases: TGTGCCAGCGGGGATCTGAGGCAGGGTTACACTGAAGCTTTCTTT. This translates into CASGDLRQGYTEAFF.

CDR3 sequence reads: CASSMGLADSTDTQYF. CDR3 in DNA: TGTGCCAGCAGCATGGGACTAGCGGATAGCACAGATACGCAGTATTTT. This rearrangement joins TRBV5-5 to TRBJ2-3, with 11 bases identical to TRBD2. With 4 bases clipped from V and 0 bases from J, the junction kept 4 bases outside the gene matches. CDR3 size: 16 residues. From germline, CDR1 is SGHKS and CDR2 YYEKEE (reference sequence). The variable domain in full, with the rest retrieved from reference TRBV5-5 and TRBJ2-3, is DAGVTQSPTHLIKTRGQQVTLRCSPISGHKSVSWYQQVLGQGPQFIFQYYEKEERGRGNFPDRFSARQFPNYSSELNVNALLLGDSALYLCASSMGLADSTDTQYFGPGTRLTVL.

This rearrangement joins TRBV20-1 to TRBJ2-7; no clear D gene. Per the germline V gene, CDR1 is DFQATT and CDR2 is SNEGSKA (reference sequence). The V gene lost 1 base and the J gene lost 2 bases, with 6 bases spanning the gap. This CDR3 has 12 residues. CDR3 in DNA: TGCAGTGCTAGAGTTGACACCTACGAGCAGTACTTC. Its translation: CSARVDTYEQYF.

This clonotype was seen many times. An end of the junction differs from the germline gene, which may be a read error. The CDR3 region has the DNA TGCAGCGTTGACGGGCCGGGAGGGCCGGGGTTT. It specifies CSVDGPGGPGF. This chain joins TRBV29-1 and TRBJ2-3; 8 positions match TRBD2. The CDR3 sequence is 11 residues long. Per germline, CDR1 SQVTM and CDR2 ANQGSEA.

A few counts support this clonotype. This chain connects TRBV7-6 to TRBJ2-5; 10 bases line up with TRBD1. V shed 0 bases and J 2 bases; nucleotides not matched to a gene: 6. Germline V gene sequence: CDR1 SGHVS, CDR2 FNYEAQ. This CDR3 is built from 17 residues. CDR3 amino acids: CASSLAFGDRGQETQYF. The CDR3, as DNA: TGTGCCAGCAGCTTAGCTTTTGGGGACAGGGGTCAAGAGACCCAGTACTTC.

V and J are TRBV28 and TRBJ1-3; D is undetermined. CDR1 and CDR2 (germline): MDHEN, SYDVKM. This CDR3 contains 12 residues. Trimming cost V 6 bases and J 4 bases, with 7 bases left between them. CDR3 amino acids: CASSQAGNTIYF. DNA of the CDR3: TGTGCCAGCAGCCAAGCCGGAAACACCATATATTTT.

This clonotype was observed many times. This rearrangement joins TRBV7-9 to TRBJ1-6; D gene unclear. V lost 1 base and J 10 bases, leaving 2 bases between the germline ends. Germline V gene sequence: CDR1 SEHNR, CDR2 FQNEAQ (reference sequence). CDR3 length: 11 amino acids. The CDR3 bases are TGTGCCAGCAGCTTAGACTCACCCCTCCACTTT. Translating gives CASSLDSPLHF.

The chain joins TRBV20-1 to TRBJ2-7; 8 positions agree with TRBD2. In germline, CDR1 is DFQATT, CDR2 SNEGSKA (reference sequence). Trimming at V came to 2 bases and at J to 1 base, leaving 10 bases not matched to a gene. The length of the CDR3 is 16 residues. Written as DNA, the CDR3 is TGCAGTGCTAGAAAAGGCGGGAGGATTATTTCCTACGAGCAGTACTTC. It specifies CSARKGGRIISYEQYF.

This clonotype was counted many times. J is TRBJ2-2 and V is TRBV12-3 or TRBV12-4; D is perhaps TRBD2 (6 bases). The CDR3 loop spans 16 amino acids. V lost 7 bases and J 1 base, leaving 16 bases between the germline ends. The CDR3 region has the DNA TGTGCCAGCATCCTGGGGGGTACTCGGAACACCGGGGAGCTGTTTTTT. Translation: CASILGGTRNTGELFF.

The chain has TRBV2 and TRBJ2-2, with D perhaps matching TRBD1 (6 bases). V lost 8 bases, J lost 3 bases, and 13 bases lay in between. This CDR3 contains 14 residues. Germline values: CDR1 SNHLY, CDR2 FYNNEI. The CDR3 protein is CASGLQGYTGELFF. DNA for the CDR3: TGTGCCAGCGGGCTACAGGGCTACACCGGGGAGCTGTTTTTT.

This clonotype showed up just a few times. This chain links TRBV6-2 or TRBV6-3 with TRBJ2-5, with 7 bases identical to TRBD1. This CDR3 contains 16 residues. With V trimmed by 0 bases and J by 2 bases, 6 bases remained unmatched. Looked up from germline, CDR1 is MNHEY and CDR2 is SVGEGT. CDR3 DNA sequence: TGTGCCAGCAGTTACTCGAGGGACAGCTTACAAGAGACCCAGTACTTC. This codes for CASSYSRDSLQETQYF.

This clonotype has more than one count but fewer than ten. The chain has TRBV5-4 and TRBJ2-2; 12 bases agree with TRBD2. V gave up 5 bases and J gave up 4 bases; unmatched junction bases: 12. The CDR3 covers 18 residues. Germline loops: CDR1 SGHNT, CDR2 YYREEE (reference sequence). The CDR3 loop is CASSPPGTSGRFTGELFF. The CDR3 nucleotides are TGTGCCAGCAGTCCTCCCGGGACTAGCGGGCGGTTCACCGGGGAGCTGTTTTTT.